Shown below are 5 T cell receptor beta chains from a single sample sequenced in a study of blood T cell repertoires in COVID-19. Repertoires were generated with immunoSEQ multiplex PCR, while TCRdb's copy carries only in-frame clones and drops some. The sample gives 200,000 to 250,000 clones, under 85% of which show up once; 7.5% to 9% is in the top ten. Material for sequencing was peripheral blood. Receptors originate from a woman of 80 years or more with COVID-19, enrolled during active disease.

This clone was detected a few times. The V and J genes are TRBV2 and TRBJ1-6, with D possibly being TRBD1 (5 bases). Trimming cost V 4 bases and J 9 bases, with 13 bases left between them. Per germline, CDR1 SNHLY and CDR2 FYNNEI. There are 14 residues in the CDR3. The CDR3 DNA is TGTGCCAGCAGTGGAAGTCTCGGGGGTTCACCCCTCCACTTT. Its translation: CASSGSLGGSPLHF.

As for this clone: One end of the junction fails to match germline, which may point to a read error. The chain uses TRBV5-4 and TRBJ2-7, with D possibly matching TRBD1 (7 bases). The CDR3 sequence is 14 residues long. CDR1 SGHNT and CDR2 YYREEE come from the germline V gene (reference sequence). The CDR3, as DNA: TGTGCCAGCAGCTCTTCCGTAGGGGGCGGGATGTCCAACTTC. Translated, it gives CASSSSVGGGMSNF.

The chain joins TRBV2 to TRBJ1-1; D perhaps matches TRBD1 (6 bases). This CDR3 has 14 residues. Germline V lookup: CDR1 SNHLY, CDR2 FYNNEI. V lost 2 bases to trimming and J lost 1 base, with 8 bases between them. The CDR3 sequence: CASSEQTGNTEAFF. The CDR3 DNA sequence: TGTGCCAGCAGTGAACAGACAGGGAACACTGAAGCTTTCTTT.

V gene TRBV7-6 combines with J gene TRBJ2-6, with TRBD1 identical over 7 bases. The CDR3 spans 19 residues. Germline trimming cut 5 bases from V and 0 bases from J; bases unmatched to any gene: 13. CDR1 SGHVS and CDR2 FNYEAQ come from the germline V gene. CDR3 region: CASSNARDRTISGANVLTF. The CDR3 DNA is TGTGCCAGCAGCAACGCTAGGGACAGAACTATCTCTGGGGCCAACGTCCTGACTTTC.

The CDR3 is CASTRDTTNYGYTF. CDR3 nucleotides: TGCGCCAGCACCCGAGACACAACTAACTATGGCTACACCTTC. This sequence joins TRBV5-1 and TRBJ1-2; D uncertain. The V gene's germline CDR1 is SGHRS and CDR2 YFSETQ. Trimming stripped 6 bases from V and 0 bases from J, with 12 bases between. CDR3 length: 14 residues.